The 8 T cell receptor beta chains in this list originate from one sample, sequenced in a study of blood T cells in healthy people across ages. For the second PCR, which ran for about 7 to 12 cycles, a sample-barcoded 5' primer and a J-beta primer mix were used. TCRdb itself ran the 5' RACE reads through MiXCR, one entry per CDR3 protein. In the table there are hundreds of thousands of distinct CDR3 sequences, 49% of which are singletons. Sequencing was done on a sample of blood. These receptors were taken from a woman aged 55-70 years in good health.

As concerns this clonotype: Because it lacks the conserved phenylalanine or tryptophan at the end, this CDR3 is likely a read error. The genes are TRBV7-9 and TRBJ2-6; D possibly matches TRBD1 or TRBD2 (5 bases each). Germline CDR1 and CDR2: SEHNR and FQNEAQ (reference sequence). The V and J ends lost 5 bases and 0 bases respectively, with 20 bases between them. This CDR3 has 19 residues. The CDR3 reads CASSPTERGPSSGANVLTY. The DNA of the CDR3 is TGTGCCAGCAGCCCAACCGAGAGGGGACCCTCCTCTGGGGCCAACGTCCTGACTTAC.

The CDR3 DNA reads TGTGCCATCGGAGGACTGGAGACAAATGAGCAGTTCTTC. As protein: CAIGGLETNEQFF. The chain recombines TRBV10-3 with TRBJ2-1; possible D gene TRBD2, 5 bases. The CDR3 has 13 amino acids. Germline V gives CDR1 ENHRY, CDR2 SYGVKD. V lost 8 bases and J 7 bases, leaving 15 bases between the germline ends.

This chain links TRBV14 with TRBJ2-7; tentatively, D is TRBD1 (6 bases). V lost 3 bases to trimming and J lost 0 bases, with 12 bases between them. The CDR3 totals 15 residues. Germline values: CDR1 SGHDN, CDR2 FVKESK. The CDR3 DNA reads TGTGCCAGCAGCCAGTTACAGGGTGTCTCCTACGAGCAGTACTTC. It is translated as CASSQLQGVSYEQYF.

At least ten counts were recorded for this clonotype. This may be a read error, as it is one base from a much larger clone. The chain combines TRBV7-3 with TRBJ2-3; D could derive from TRBD1 or TRBD2 (6 bases each). CDR3 size: 14 residues. Germline CDR1 SGHTA, CDR2 FQGTGA. Trimming took 3 bases from V and 1 from J, leaving 8 bases between them. The CDR3 DNA reads as TGTGCCAGCAGCTTTAGGGGGGGCACAGATACGCAGTATTTT. Its translation is CASSFRGGTDTQYF.

CDR3 protein: CSATGSRNTEAFF. CDR3 bases: TGCAGTGCTACCGGCTCGCGGAACACTGAAGCTTTCTTT. The chain recombines TRBV20-1 with TRBJ1-1; no clear D gene. Deletions cut 4 bases from V and 1 base from J, with 10 bases between. Germline CDR1 is DFQATT and CDR2 is SNEGSKA (reference sequence). CDR3 size: 13 residues.

The chain couples TRBV21-1 to TRBJ1-5; TRBD1, the D gene given by the table, was not confirmed from the DNA. TRBV21-1 is marked as a pseudogene. This CDR3 spans 18 amino acids. CDR3: CASSKGRLGTGGSQPQHF. The DNA for the CDR3 is TGTGCCAGCAGCAAAGGTCGACTTGGGACAGGGGGCTCTCAGCCCCAGCATTTT.

V usage is TRBV20-1 and J usage is TRBJ2-3; TRBD1 matches at 7 bases. There are 14 residues in the CDR3. The junction had 8 bases not matched to a gene; V was cut back by 2 bases and J by 6 bases. Germline CDR1 DFQATT, CDR2 SNEGSKA (reference sequence). The CDR3 loop reads CSARHRGGADTQYF. The DNA for the CDR3 is TGCAGTGCTAGACACAGGGGTGGGGCCGATACGCAGTATTTT.

This clonotype was detected only a few times. The chain uses TRBV11-2 and TRBJ2-1; D call uncertain. The V gene's germline CDR1 is SGHAT and CDR2 FQNNGV. Deletions cut 8 bases from V and 8 bases from J, with 13 bases between. The CDR3 contains 12 residues. Written as DNA, the CDR3 is TGTGCCAGCTTGGGCCCAAGTTATGAGCAGTTCTTC. Translation gives CASLGPSYEQFF.